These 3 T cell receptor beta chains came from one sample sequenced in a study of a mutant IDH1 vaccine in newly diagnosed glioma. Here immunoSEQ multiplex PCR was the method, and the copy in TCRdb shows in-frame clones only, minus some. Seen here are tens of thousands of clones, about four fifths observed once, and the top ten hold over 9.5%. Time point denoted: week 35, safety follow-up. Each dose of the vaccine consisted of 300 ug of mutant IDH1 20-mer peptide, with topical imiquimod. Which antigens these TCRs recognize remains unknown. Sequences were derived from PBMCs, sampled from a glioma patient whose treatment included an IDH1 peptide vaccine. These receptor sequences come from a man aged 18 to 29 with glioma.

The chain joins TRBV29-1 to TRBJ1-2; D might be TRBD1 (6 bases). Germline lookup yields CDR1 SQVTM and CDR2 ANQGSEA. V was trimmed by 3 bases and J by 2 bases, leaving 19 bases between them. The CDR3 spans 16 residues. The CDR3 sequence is CSVDKKGGQGNYGYTF. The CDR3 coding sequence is TGCAGCGTTGATAAGAAGGGGGGTCAGGGGAACTATGGCTACACCTTC.

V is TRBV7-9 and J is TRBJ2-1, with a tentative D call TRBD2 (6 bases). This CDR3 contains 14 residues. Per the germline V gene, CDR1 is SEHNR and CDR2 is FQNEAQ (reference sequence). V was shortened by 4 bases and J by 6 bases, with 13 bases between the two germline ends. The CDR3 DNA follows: TGTGCCAGCAGCTCCTCCGGGACTTTCAATGAGCAGTTCTTC. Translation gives CASSSSGTFNEQFF. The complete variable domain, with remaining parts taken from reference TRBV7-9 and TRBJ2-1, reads DTGVSQNPRHKITKRGQNVTFRCDPISEHNRLYWYRQTLGQGPEFLTYFQNEAQLEKSRLLSDRFSAERPKGSFSTLEIQRTEQGDSAMYLCASSSSGTFNEQFFGPGTRLTVL.

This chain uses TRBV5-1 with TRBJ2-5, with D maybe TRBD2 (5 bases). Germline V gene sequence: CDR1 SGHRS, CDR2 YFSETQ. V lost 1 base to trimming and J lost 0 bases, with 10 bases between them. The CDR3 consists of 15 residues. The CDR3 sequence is CASSLSGRNQETQYF. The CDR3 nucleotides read TGCGCCAGCAGCTTGAGCGGCCGTAACCAAGAGACCCAGTACTTC. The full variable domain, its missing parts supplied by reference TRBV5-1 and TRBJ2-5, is KAGVTQTPRYLIKTRGQQVTLSCSPISGHRSVSWYQQTPGQGLQFLFEYFSETQRNKGNFPGRFSGRQFSNSRSEMNVSTLELGDSALYLCASSLSGRNQETQYFGPGTRLLVL.